Listed below are T cell receptor beta chains from one sample, sequenced in a study of T-cell memory formation after mild COVID-19. Using its own MiXCR run on the 5' RACE reads, TCRdb lists one record per CDR3 protein. The repertoire holds about 350,000 distinct CDR3 sequences, roughly an eighth seen once, with approximately 21% in the top ten. Sequencing was performed on PBMCs or a T cell subset sorted from them (not recorded which). The receptors here all came from a man between 18 and 35 years old who had mild COVID-19 (a few samples of this study predate the infection). Cell type and time point are not known. Both conserved end residues are part of each CDR3. Each record gives: D gene, J gene, clone size, V gene, CDR3 DNA, CDR3 protein. The D gene is left open where the match is weak. A row's size may be missing; if present it is once, few, many or a size class.

NA	TRBJ2-3	few	TRBV7-3	TGTGCCAGCAGCCCAACAGCGTTCGGGACAGATACGCAGTATTTT	CASSPTAFGTDTQYF
NA	TRBJ1-3	many	TRBV6-5	TGTGCCAGCTCGGTGGGCCCTGGAAACACCATATATTTT	CASSVGPGNTIYF
NA	TRBJ1-4	NA	TRBV19	TGTGCCAGTAGTAGCCACCGACAGAATGAAAAACTGTTTTTT	CASSSHRQNEKLFF
NA	TRBJ2-1	few	TRBV5-1	TGCGCCAGCAGCTTGGTAGACAGCTACAATGAGCAGTTCTTC	CASSLVDSYNEQFF
TRBD1	TRBJ1-1	few	TRBV6-6	TGTGCCAGTGTGCAGGGGGGGATTATCGGGACTGAAGCTTTCTTT	CASVQGGIIGTEAFF
TRBD2	TRBJ2-1	NA	TRBV6-6	TGTGCCAGCAGTAGCTTTCCGGGACTAGCGGGGGGAAGCTCCTACAATGAGCAGTTCTTC	CASSSFPGLAGGSSYNEQFF
NA	TRBJ2-2	few	TRBV29-1	TGCAGCGTATCAGGTCTCGGGGAGCTGTTTTTT	CSVSGLGELFF
NA	TRBJ1-4	NA	TRBV9	TGTGCCAGCAGCGTTGACATAGCAACTAATGAAAAACTGTTTTTT	CASSVDIATNEKLFF
NA	TRBJ2-4	NA	TRBV6-2/TRBV6-3	TGTGCCAGCAGTCCCGGCCCCGGGGTGGCCAAAAACATTCAGTACTTC	CASSPGPGVAKNIQYF
TRBD1	TRBJ1-2	NA	TRBV20-1	TGCAGTGTGGAGCCGGGACAGAACTATGGCTACACCTTC	CSVEPGQNYGYTF
NA	TRBJ1-1	many	TRBV4-1	TGCGCCAGCAGCCCCATATTGCGGGGCAGAGAAGCTTTCTTT	CASSPILRGREAFF